The count of the clone carrying this T cell receptor beta chain is one. Its antigen is not known. Sequencing used immunoSEQ multiplex PCR; TCRdb keeps in-frame clones, though not all of them. Of about 2,400 clones listed, 85% to 95% are singletons. The sample belongs to a study of T cell repertoires in ileal Crohn's disease. At the level of the study: Every patient was operated on for stricturing (about 60%) or penetrating (approximately 40%) complications. Study-wide results and limits: All patients with clonality above 26.8% had endoscopic recurrence.

Patients were adults with ileal or ileocolonic Crohn's disease needing resection. This clonotype originated in an adult with Crohn's disease. The specimen sequenced was ileal tissue.

The CDR3 DNA reads TGTGCCAGCAGCTTCCAGGGCGTTGATGAAAAACTGTTTTTT. It codes for CASSFQGVDEKLFF. V and J are TRBV5-6 and TRBJ1-4; the D gene is possibly TRBD1 (5 bases). CDR3 length equals 14 residues. V was pared by 2 bases and J by 6 bases, with 11 bases between. Per the germline V gene, CDR1 is SGHDT and CDR2 is YYEEEE.